These 26 T cell receptor beta chains were all obtained from the same sample, sequenced in a study of blood T cell repertoires in COVID-19. The data were produced by immunoSEQ multiplex PCR, yet TCRdb's version contains in-frame clones alone and is incomplete. The sample lists 110,000 or so clones, roughly 87% occurring once. The specimen was peripheral blood. Receptor source: a human donor in a cohort sampled during active COVID-19.

This clone has only a few counts. The chain recombines TRBV6-2 or TRBV6-3 with TRBJ1-5; D gene ambiguous. Trimming left V 0 bases short and J 0 bases short, with 9 bases between. The CDR3 is 16 amino acids. Germline V lookup: CDR1 MNHEY, CDR2 SVGEGT. For the CDR3, the DNA is TGTGCCAGCAGTTACTCGACTGGATATAGCAATCAGCCCCAGCATTTT. This translates into CASSYSTGYSNQPQHF.

CDR3 coding DNA: TGTGCCAGCAGCAACCCTAGCGGGGCGGGAAGCTCCTACGAGCAGTACTTC. Its protein product is CASSNPSGAGSSYEQYF. J is TRBJ2-7 and V is TRBV28, with 9 bases that match TRBD2. Germline V gene data show CDR1 as MDHEN and CDR2 as SYDVKM. CDR3 length equals 17 residues. The J segment lost 0 bases and the V segment lost 6 bases, leaving 12 bases of the junction unmatched.

This rearrangement joins TRBV5-8 to TRBJ1-1; perhaps TRBD1 as D (5 bases). Trimming removed 2 bases at V and 2 bases at J, with 10 bases between. The germline V gene encodes CDR1 SGHTS and CDR2 YDEGEE. The CDR3 is made up of 14 amino acids. The CDR3 coding sequence is TGTGCCAGCAGCTTAGGAGGGACCAACACTGAAGCTTTCTTT. This gives the protein CASSLGGTNTEAFF.

This chain joins TRBV4-1 and TRBJ2-1, with 16 bases lining up with TRBD2. Trimming removed 3 bases from V and 8 bases from J; junction bases left unmatched: 1. CDR1 is MGHRA and CDR2 is YSYEKL in the germline V gene. The CDR3 consists of 15 residues. CDR3 in amino acids: CASSQGLAGGYEQFF. The CDR3 DNA reads as TGCGCCAGCAGCCAGGGACTAGCGGGAGGGTATGAGCAGTTCTTC.

This chain uses TRBV7-9 with TRBJ2-1; 13 bases align to TRBD2. This CDR3 is 15 amino acids long. V shed 7 bases, J shed 5 bases, and the junction held 5 bases outside the gene matches. Germline CDR1 SEHNR, CDR2 FQNEAQ (reference sequence). CDR3 sequence: CASNRLAGGNNEQFF. The CDR3 bases are TGTGCCAGCAACCGACTAGCGGGAGGAAACAATGAGCAGTTCTTC. Looking up the rest from reference TRBV7-9 and TRBJ2-1 gives the full variable domain: DTGVSQNPRHKITKRGQNVTFRCDPISEHNRLYWYRQTLGQGPEFLTYFQNEAQLEKSRLLSDRFSAERPKGSFSTLEIQRTEQGDSAMYLCASNRLAGGNNEQFFGPGTRLTVL.

The chain links TRBV3-1 (or the pseudogene TRBV3-2) to TRBJ2-7; possibly TRBD2 for D (6 bases). Trimming cost V 7 bases and J 3 bases, with 7 bases left between them. The CDR3 covers 11 residues. Germline values: CDR1 LGHDT, CDR2 YNNKEL (reference sequence). This CDR3 reads CASTRGYEQYF. CDR3 bases: TGTGCCAGCACGCGGGGCTACGAGCAGTACTTC.

CDR3 residues: CASSLEGVRSTDTQYF. CDR3 sequence (DNA): TGCGCCAGCAGCTTGGAGGGAGTCAGAAGCACAGATACGCAGTATTTT. This sequence joins TRBV5-1 and TRBJ2-3; tentative D call: TRBD2 (5 bases). Germline values: CDR1 SGHRS, CDR2 YFSETQ. The V end was cut by 0 bases, the J end by 0 bases, with 11 bases between. This CDR3 is 16 amino acids long.

The rearrangement joins TRBV6-1 to TRBJ2-2; 7 bases fit TRBD1. There are 16 residues in the CDR3. The V gene's germline CDR1 is MNHNS and CDR2 SASEGT. The junction had 9 bases not matched to a gene; V was cut back by 2 bases and J by 6 bases. In nucleotides, the CDR3 is TGTGCCAGCAGTGAACCGGGACAGCCTAATCCCGGGGAGCTGTTTTTT. Protein sequence: CASSEPGQPNPGELFF.

The V gene is TRBV12-3 or TRBV12-4, the J gene TRBJ1-5; D unresolved. V lost 3 bases, J lost 5 bases, and 5 bases lay in between. The CDR3 covers 12 residues. CDR3 DNA sequence: TGTGCCAGCAGTTTCTTTGATCAGCCCCAGCATTTT. It specifies CASSFFDQPQHF.

This clone was detected once. The chain recombines TRBV5-4 with TRBJ2-7; 10 bases align to TRBD1. The germline V gene encodes CDR1 SGHNT and CDR2 YYREEE (reference sequence). The CDR3 spans 14 residues. The ends lost 2 bases at V and 3 bases at J; junction bases unmatched: 2. This chain's CDR3 is CASSFGDRGYEQYF. Here the CDR3 DNA reads TGTGCCAGCAGCTTTGGGGACAGGGGCTACGAGCAGTACTTC.

The chain joins TRBV2 to TRBJ1-1, with TRBD1 identical over 7 bases. Germline V gene sequence: CDR1 SNHLY, CDR2 FYNNEI. This CDR3 is built from 14 residues. V lost 7 bases to trimming and J lost 3 bases; unmatched junction nucleotides: 8. The CDR3 is CASIRRGVHTEAFF. CDR3 nucleotides: TGTGCCAGCATTCGCAGGGGGGTTCACACTGAAGCTTTCTTT.

This clone appeared a single time. The chain uses TRBV24-1 and TRBJ1-2; the D gene is possibly TRBD1 (5 bases). Germline CDR1 is KGHDR and CDR2 is SFDVKD. V shed 0 bases and J shed 6 bases, with 7 bases lying between them. This CDR3 comprises 13 residues. The CDR3 region is CATSDLAGDGYTF. DNA of the CDR3: TGTGCCACCAGTGATTTGGCGGGGGATGGCTACACCTTC.

Here the CDR3 DNA reads TGTGCCACCAGCAGGAGTGGGGGGGCTGGCGAGCAGTACTTC. It translates to CATSRSGGAGEQYF. This chain links TRBV15 with TRBJ2-7, with D possibly TRBD2 on 7 matching bases. Trimming took off 3 bases at V and 6 bases at J, with 15 bases between the two ends. Germline CDR1 and CDR2: LNHNV and YYDKDF (reference sequence). The CDR3 sequence is 14 residues long.

V is TRBV3-1 (or the pseudogene TRBV3-2) and J is TRBJ1-1; tentatively, D is TRBD1 (5 bases). The CDR3 consists of 16 residues. Germline V lookup: CDR1 LGHDT, CDR2 YNNKEL (reference sequence). V lost 0 bases and J lost 5, with 16 bases in between. In DNA, the CDR3 is TGTGCCAGCAGCCAAGATAAGGGCTCGGGGGAGACTGAAGCTTTCTTT. It specifies CASSQDKGSGETEAFF.

The chain is built from TRBV5-1 and TRBJ2-1, with TRBD2 matching 7 bases. The germline CDR1 and CDR2 sequences are SGHRS and YFSETQ. The J segment lost 5 bases and the V segment lost 2 bases, leaving 1 base of the junction unmatched. The CDR3 sequence is 13 residues long. CDR3 residues: CASSFGLDNEQFF. CDR3 DNA: TGCGCCAGCAGCTTCGGACTAGACAATGAGCAGTTCTTC.

The rearrangement joins TRBV5-5 to TRBJ1-6; 10 bases are shared with TRBD1. V was clipped by 4 bases and J by 10 bases; unmatched bases: 8. This CDR3 comprises 15 residues. The germline V gene encodes CDR1 SGHKS and CDR2 YYEKEE (reference sequence). The CDR3 here is CASSERTGGGSPLHF. In DNA, the CDR3 is TGTGCCAGCAGCGAGCGGACAGGGGGAGGATCACCCCTCCACTTT.

The gene calls are TRBV5-4 and TRBJ1-2; 7 bases agree with TRBD1. J lost 4 bases, V lost 4 bases, and 13 bases had no gene match. The CDR3 loop spans 16 amino acids. Germline V gives CDR1 SGHNT, CDR2 YYREEE (reference sequence). For the CDR3, the DNA is TGTGCCAGCAGCACAGAGGGCCAGGGGGAAGGCTATGGCTACACCTTC. Encoded protein: CASSTEGQGEGYGYTF.

This clone was detected once. J is TRBJ2-1 and V is TRBV27, with TRBD2 identical over 8 bases. Germline V gene sequence: CDR1 MNHEY, CDR2 SMNVEV (reference sequence). The CDR3 is 15 residues long. V was clipped by 7 bases and J by 10 bases; unmatched bases: 15. CDR3 loop: CASTNRGGRTGEQFF. The CDR3, as DNA: TGTGCCAGCACCAATCGTGGCGGGAGGACCGGCGAGCAGTTCTTC.

This chain uses TRBV5-1 with TRBJ2-5; 9 bases fit TRBD2. Trimming cost V 5 bases and J 2 bases; bases outside gene matches: 7. The germline gives CDR1 SGHRS, CDR2 YFSETQ. The CDR3 runs 15 residues. The CDR3 protein is CASSRQAGGQETQYF. In DNA form, the CDR3 reads TGCGCCAGCAGTCGGCAAGCGGGGGGTCAAGAGACCCAGTACTTC.

This chain links TRBV10-1 with TRBJ1-1, with TRBD1 as a possible D gene (5 bases). The CDR3 is 15 residues long. Trimming took off 2 bases at V and 2 bases at J, with 12 bases between the two ends. Germline assignment: CDR1 WNHNN and CDR2 SYGVQD (reference sequence). In nucleotides, the CDR3 is TGCGCCAGCAGTGAGAAGGCAGGGTATAACACTGAAGCTTTCTTT. Amino acid sequence: CASSEKAGYNTEAFF.

This chain joins TRBV21-1 and TRBJ2-7; the table's D call, TRBD2, was not checked against the DNA. TRBV21-1 is a known pseudogene. The CDR3 is 17 amino acids. CDR3 region: CASMGLRGTSGTYEQYF. CDR3 coding DNA: TGTGCCAGCATGGGCCTGCGCGGTACTAGCGGGACCTACGAGCAGTACTTC.

The chain links TRBV19 to TRBJ1-5; TRBD1 is a possible D gene (6 bases). Germline CDR1 reads LNHDA; CDR2 reads SQIVND (reference sequence). The CDR3 loop spans 13 amino acids. V was trimmed by 4 bases and J by 7 bases, leaving 11 bases between them. The CDR3 sequence is CASSTTDSQPQHF. Written as DNA, the CDR3 is TGTGCCAGTAGTACCACGGACAGCCAGCCCCAGCATTTT.

V usage is TRBV9 and J usage is TRBJ1-5; D is undetermined. CDR3 length: 14 residues. Germline V gene lookup returns CDR1 SGDLS and CDR2 YYNGEE. The germline V and J ends were trimmed by 0 bases and 9 bases, with 13 bases remaining between them. This chain's CDR3 is CASSVEVAGAPQHF. The CDR3 nucleotides are TGTGCCAGCAGCGTAGAGGTGGCAGGTGCGCCCCAGCATTTT.

The rearrangement uses TRBV21-1 and TRBJ1-5. TRBV21-1 is flagged as a pseudogene. The CDR3 contains 16 residues. The CDR3 loop is CASSKAGSLSNQPQHF. The DNA for the CDR3 is TGTGCCAGCAGCAAAGCGGGGAGTCTGAGCAATCAGCCCCAGCATTTT.

The V and J genes are TRBV27 and TRBJ2-3; D remains ambiguous. From germline, CDR1 is MNHEY and CDR2 SMNVEV (reference sequence). This CDR3 is 21 amino acids long. The germline V and J ends were trimmed by 6 bases and 0 bases, with 31 bases remaining between them. CDR3 bases: TGTGCCAGCAGCATGTCACTGGGCCCCCACAAACCTCAAAATAGCACAGATACGCAGTATTTT. This translates into CASSMSLGPHKPQNSTDTQYF.

The chain carries TRBV24-1 and TRBJ2-3; 7 bases are a match to TRBD1. Germline-derived CDR1 and CDR2 are KGHDR and SFDVKD. The CDR3 spans 16 residues. J lost 0 bases, V lost 4 bases, and 6 bases had no gene match. The CDR3 DNA reads TGTGCCACCAGTGACTTACAGGGGCCTAGCACAGATACGCAGTATTTT. Encoded protein: CATSDLQGPSTDTQYF.